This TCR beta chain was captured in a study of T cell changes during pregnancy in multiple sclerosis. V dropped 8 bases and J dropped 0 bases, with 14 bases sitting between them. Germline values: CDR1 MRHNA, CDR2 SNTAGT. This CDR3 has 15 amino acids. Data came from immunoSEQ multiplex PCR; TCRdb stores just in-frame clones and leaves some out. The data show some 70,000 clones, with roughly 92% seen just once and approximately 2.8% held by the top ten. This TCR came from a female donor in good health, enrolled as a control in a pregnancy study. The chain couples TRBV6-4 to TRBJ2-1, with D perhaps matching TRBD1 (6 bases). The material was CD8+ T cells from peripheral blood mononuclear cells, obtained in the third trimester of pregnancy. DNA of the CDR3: TGTGCCAGCGCCCCAGGGGCGAGCTCCTACAATGAGCAGTTCTTC. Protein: CASAPGASSYNEQFF.